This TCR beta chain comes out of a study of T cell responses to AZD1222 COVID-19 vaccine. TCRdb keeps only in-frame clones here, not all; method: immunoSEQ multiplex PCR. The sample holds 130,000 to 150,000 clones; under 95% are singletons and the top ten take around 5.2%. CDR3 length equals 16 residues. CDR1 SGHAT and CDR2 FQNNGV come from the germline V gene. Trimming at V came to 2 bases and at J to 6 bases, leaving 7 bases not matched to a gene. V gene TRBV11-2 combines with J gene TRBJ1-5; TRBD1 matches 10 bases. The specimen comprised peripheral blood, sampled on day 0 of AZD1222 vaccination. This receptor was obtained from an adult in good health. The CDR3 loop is CASSLSGTGVSQPQHF. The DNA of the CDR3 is TGTGCCAGCAGCTTATCGGGGACAGGGGTGTCTCAGCCCCAGCATTTT.